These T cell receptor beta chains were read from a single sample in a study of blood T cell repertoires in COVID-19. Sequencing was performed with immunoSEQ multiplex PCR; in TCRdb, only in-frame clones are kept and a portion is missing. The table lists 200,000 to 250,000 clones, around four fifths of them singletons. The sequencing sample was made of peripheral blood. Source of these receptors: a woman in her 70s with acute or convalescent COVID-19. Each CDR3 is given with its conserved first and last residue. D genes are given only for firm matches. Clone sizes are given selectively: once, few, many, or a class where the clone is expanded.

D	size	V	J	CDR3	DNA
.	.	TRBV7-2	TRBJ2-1	CASSQIVAGSNEQFF	TGTGCCAGCAGCCAAATCGTGGCGGGGTCCAATGAGCAGTTCTTC
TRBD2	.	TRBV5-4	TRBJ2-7	CASSLGRGGPYEQYF	TGTGCCAGCAGCTTGGGCCGGGGGGGCCCCTACGAGCAGTACTTC
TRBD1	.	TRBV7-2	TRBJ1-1	CASSLGRQGGTEAFF	TGTGCCAGCAGCTTAGGCCGACAGGGGGGCACTGAAGCTTTCTTT
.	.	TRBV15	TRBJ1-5	CATSRDLERGQPQHF	TGTGCCACCAGCAGAGATCTTGAGAGAGGGCAGCCCCAGCATTTT
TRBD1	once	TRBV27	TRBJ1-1	CASSSITGTVDTEAFF	TGTGCCAGCAGTTCGATCACCGGGACAGTGGACACTGAAGCTTTCTTT
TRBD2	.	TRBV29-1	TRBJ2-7	CSVELAGLSYEQYF	TGCAGCGTTGAGTTAGCGGGGCTCTCCTACGAGCAGTACTTC
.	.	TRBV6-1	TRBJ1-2	CASSLNREANYGYTF	TGTGCCAGCAGTCTGAACAGGGAAGCTAACTATGGCTACACCTTC
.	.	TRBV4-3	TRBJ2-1	CASSQGQGSYNEQFF	TGCGCCAGCAGCCAAGGGCAGGGATCCTACAATGAGCAGTTCTTC
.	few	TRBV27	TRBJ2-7	CASQGGPQEQYF	TGTGCCAGCCAGGGAGGCCCTCAAGAGCAGTACTTC
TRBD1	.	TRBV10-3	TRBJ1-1	CAISGGQLGTEAFF	TGTGCCATCAGCGGGGGACAGTTGGGCACTGAAGCTTTCTTT
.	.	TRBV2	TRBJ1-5	CASSAYPGQPQHF	TGTGCCAGCAGTGCTTACCCGGGACAGCCCCAGCATTTT
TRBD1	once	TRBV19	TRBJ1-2	CASSQTGGASSYGYTF	TGTGCCAGTAGTCAGACAGGGGGCGCGTCTAGCTATGGCTACACCTTC
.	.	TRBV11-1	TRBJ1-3	CASSYQLPSSGNTIYF	TGTGCCAGCAGCTACCAACTGCCGTCCTCTGGAAACACCATATATTTT
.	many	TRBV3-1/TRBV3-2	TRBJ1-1	CASSRLGGSVGYTEAFF	TGTGCCAGCAGCCGCCTCGGGGGGTCGGTAGGGTACACTGAAGCTTTCTTT
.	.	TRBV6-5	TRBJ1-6	CASSYSTGSGSPLHF	TGTGCCAGCAGTTACTCAACAGGGTCCGGTTCACCCCTCCACTTT
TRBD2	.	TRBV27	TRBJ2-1	CASSSSFGLAGTYNEQFF	TGTGCCAGCAGTTCTTCTTTCGGACTAGCGGGGACCTACAATGAGCAGTTCTTC
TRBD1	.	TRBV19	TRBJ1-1	CASSQQGAMTEAFF	TGTGCCAGTAGCCAACAGGGGGCGATGACTGAAGCTTTCTTT
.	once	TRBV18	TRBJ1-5	CASSPWQSNQPQHF	TGTGCCAGCTCACCTTGGCAGAGCAATCAGCCCCAGCATTTT
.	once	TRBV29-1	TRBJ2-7	CSVDGQGGYEQYF	TGCAGCGTTGATGGGCAAGGGGGCTACGAGCAGTACTTC
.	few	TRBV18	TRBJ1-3	CASSPNSGNTIYF	TGTGCCAGCTCACCCAACTCTGGAAACACCATATATTTT
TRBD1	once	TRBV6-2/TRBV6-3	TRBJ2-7	CASSSTGGPYEQYF	TGTGCCAGCAGTTCTACAGGGGGCCCCTACGAGCAGTACTTC
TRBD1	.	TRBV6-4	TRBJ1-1	CASQSDRGDTEAFF	TGTGCCAGTCAGTCGGACAGGGGGGACACTGAAGCTTTCTTT
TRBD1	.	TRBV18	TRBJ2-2	CASSPRQGDTGELFF	TGTGCCAGCTCACCGCGGCAGGGGGACACCGGGGAGCTGTTTTTT
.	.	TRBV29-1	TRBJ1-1	CSAVPGSTEAFF	TGCAGCGCGGTTCCGGGGTCCACTGAAGCTTTCTTT
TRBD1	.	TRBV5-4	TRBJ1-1	CASSPEWAGGGAFF	TGTGCCAGCAGCCCCGAGTGGGCAGGGGGAGGAGCTTTCTTT
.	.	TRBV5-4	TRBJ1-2	CAATGGIEVYGYTF	TGTGCTGCCACTGGGGGGATCGAGGTCTATGGCTACACCTTC
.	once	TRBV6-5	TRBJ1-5	CASRLTGVSNQPQHF	TGTGCCAGCAGACTTACAGGAGTTAGCAATCAGCCCCAGCATTTT
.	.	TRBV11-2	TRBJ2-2	CASSLHSNTGELFF	TGTGCCAGCAGCTTACACTCGAACACCGGGGAGCTGTTTTTT
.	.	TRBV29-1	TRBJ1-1	CSVGPPLGAEAFF	TGCAGCGTTGGCCCCCCCTTGGGCGCTGAAGCTTTCTTT
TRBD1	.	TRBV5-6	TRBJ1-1	CASSLGPTGVTEAFF	TGTGCCAGCAGTTTAGGGCCCACAGGGGTCACTGAAGCTTTCTTT
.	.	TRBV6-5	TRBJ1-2	CASSPRGGRGYGYTF	TGTGCCAGCAGTCCCCGTGGGGGCCGGGGCTATGGCTACACCTTC
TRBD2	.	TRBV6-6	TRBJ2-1	CASSYGWSGGANEQFF	TGTGCCAGCAGTTACGGTTGGAGCGGGGGGGCGAATGAGCAGTTCTTC
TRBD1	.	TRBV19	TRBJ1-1	CASSFRTGTNTEAFF	TGTGCCAGTAGTTTTAGGACAGGGACGAACACTGAAGCTTTCTTT
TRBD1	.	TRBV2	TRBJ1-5	CASSGRTGKEQPQHF	TGTGCCAGCAGTGGGAGGACAGGGAAGGAGCAGCCCCAGCATTTT
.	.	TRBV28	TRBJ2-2	CASSFSSGSNTGELFF	TGTGCCAGCAGTTTTTCTTCGGGGTCGAACACCGGGGAGCTGTTTTTT
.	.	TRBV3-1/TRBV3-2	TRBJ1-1	CASSQGEGGTEAFF	TGTGCCAGCAGCCAAGGGGAAGGGGGCACTGAAGCTTTCTTT
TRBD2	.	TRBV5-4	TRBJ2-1	CASSWTSGGLLGLGNEQFF	TGTGCCAGCAGCTGGACTAGCGGGGGGTTACTCGGCTTAGGGAATGAGCAGTTCTTC
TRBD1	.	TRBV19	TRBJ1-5	CASSRLGQGAGQPQHF	TGTGCCAGTAGTCGTCTGGGACAGGGGGCGGGTCAGCCCCAGCATTTT
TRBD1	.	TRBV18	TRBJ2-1	CASSPTGTGSNEQFF	TGTGCCAGCTCACCAACAGGGACAGGAAGCAATGAGCAGTTCTTC
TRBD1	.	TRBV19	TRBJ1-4	CASSARDSQNEKLFF	TGTGCCAGTAGTGCCCGGGACAGCCAAAATGAAAAACTGTTTTTT
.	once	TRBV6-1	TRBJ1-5	CASSEVGGVGLNQPQHF	TGTGCCAGCAGTGAAGTCGGAGGGGTGGGTCTCAATCAGCCCCAGCATTTT
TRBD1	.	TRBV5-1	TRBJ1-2	CASSSGTAPNYGYTF	TGCGCCAGCAGCTCCGGGACAGCTCCTAACTATGGCTACACCTTC
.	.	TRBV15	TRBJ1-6	CATSRSGKLHNSPLHF	TGTGCCACCAGCAGATCAGGGAAATTGCATAATTCACCCCTCCACTTT
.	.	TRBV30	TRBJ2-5	CAGQPTYQETQYF	TGTGCCGGACAGCCAACGTACCAAGAGACCCAGTACTTC
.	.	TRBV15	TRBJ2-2	CATSSRQYPTGELFF	TGTGCCACCAGCAGCCGCCAGTACCCCACCGGGGAGCTGTTTTTT
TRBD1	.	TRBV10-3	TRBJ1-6	CAISERTGQGSPLHF	TGTGCCATCAGTGAGAGGACAGGTCAAGGGTCACCCCTCCACTTT
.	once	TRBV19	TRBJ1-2	CASSLQQAASPGGYTF	TGTGCCAGTAGTTTACAGCAGGCAGCGTCTCCGGGGGGCTACACCTTC
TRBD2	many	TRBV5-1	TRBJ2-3	CASSSTSDGDTQYF	TGCGCCAGCAGCTCTACTAGCGATGGAGATACGCAGTATTTT
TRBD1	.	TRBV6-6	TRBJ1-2	CASSPPGTEVNYGYTF	TGTGCCAGCAGTCCACCGGGGACAGAAGTTAACTATGGCTACACCTTC
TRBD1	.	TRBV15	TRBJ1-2	CATSRDSAGGFYTF	TGTGCCACCAGCAGAGATTCTGCAGGGGGATTCTACACCTTC
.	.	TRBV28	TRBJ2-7	CASSFTMGQGLNEQYF	TGTGCCAGCAGTTTTACTATGGGGCAGGGGTTAAACGAGCAGTACTTC
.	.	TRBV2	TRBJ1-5	CASRETQGGYQPQHF	TGTGCCAGCAGAGAGACGCAGGGAGGGTATCAGCCCCAGCATTTT
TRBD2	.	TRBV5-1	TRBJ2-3	CASSLAASGGADTQYF	TGCGCCAGCAGCTTGGCAGCTAGCGGGGGGGCAGATACGCAGTATTTT
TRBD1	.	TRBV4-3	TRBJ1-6	CASSQDLTGTGGSPLHF	TGCGCCAGCAGCCAAGATTTAACCGGGACAGGGGGTTCACCCCTCCACTTT